The 22 T cell receptor beta chains in this list originate from one sample, sequenced in a study of CD8+ T cells in alopecia areata. RNA was isolated and reverse transcribed to cDNA, the sequencing template. Assay used: immunoSEQ multiplex PCR; TCRdb lists only in-frame clones, some missing. The sample contains 90,000 to 150,000 clones, about 50% of which appear only once. Treatment defined: oral pan-JAK inhibitor, 5-10 mg twice daily. Sequenced here: CD4+ T cells sorted from blood, sampled at week 4, from a patient treated with tofacitinib. The receptors shown here come from a human donor with alopecia areata.

V usage is TRBV30 and J usage is TRBJ2-1, with D unresolved. V gave up 0 bases and J gave up 8 bases, with 11 bases separating them. The germline gives CDR1 GTSNPN, CDR2 SVGIG (reference sequence). The length of the CDR3 is 13 residues. The CDR3 coding sequence is TGTGCCTGGAGTGTAGTGGTTTTCGATGAGCAGTTCTTC. Amino acid sequence: CAWSVVVFDEQFF.

This chain connects TRBV7-9 to TRBJ2-1; 14 positions match TRBD2. This CDR3 has 16 residues. J lost 10 bases, V lost 5 bases, and 10 bases had no gene match. Germline V CDR1 and CDR2: SEHNR, FQNEAQ (reference sequence). CDR3 coding DNA: TGTGCCAGCAGCACCCCGGGACTAGCGGGAGCGGGGGAGCAGTTCTTC. It translates to CASSTPGLAGAGEQFF.

This rearrangement joins TRBV29-1 to TRBJ2-1; 9 nucleotides align to TRBD1. CDR3 length: 13 residues. Losses at the gene ends were 6 bases for V and 9 bases for J; bases not matched to a gene: 9. Germline CDR1 is SQVTM and CDR2 is ANQGSEA. CDR3 sequence: CSVTSDRGGEQFF. CDR3 sequence (DNA): TGCAGCGTGACCTCGGACAGGGGTGGTGAGCAGTTCTTC.

This chain links TRBV5-1 with TRBJ1-6; TRBD1 matches 11 bases. V dropped 0 bases and J dropped 10; count of bases not matched to a gene: 3. Germline V gene sequence: CDR1 SGHRS, CDR2 YFSETQ. The CDR3 covers 15 residues. Here the CDR3 reads CASSLGTGGESPLHF. CDR3 sequence (DNA): TGCGCCAGCAGCTTGGGGACAGGGGGCGAATCACCCCTCCACTTT. The variable domain in full, with the rest retrieved from reference TRBV5-1 and TRBJ1-6, is KAGVTQTPRYLIKTRGQQVTLSCSPISGHRSVSWYQQTPGQGLQFLFEYFSETQRNKGNFPGRFSGRQFSNSRSEMNVSTLELGDSALYLCASSLGTGGESPLHFGNGTRLTVT.

This chain uses TRBV11-2 with TRBJ2-7; 8 nucleotides agree with TRBD1. Germline V gene data show CDR1 as SGHAT and CDR2 as FQNNGV. The CDR3 loop spans 16 amino acids. V lost 1 base to trimming and J lost 0 bases; unmatched junction nucleotides: 5. CDR3 nucleotides: TGTGCCAGCAGCTTAGGAAGGACAGGGATCTCCTACGAGCAGTACTTC. It encodes CASSLGRTGISYEQYF.

The rearrangement joins TRBV15 to TRBJ2-1; D not resolved. The CDR3 is 10 residues long. V dropped 8 bases and J dropped 10 bases, with 9 bases sitting between them. Germline V gives CDR1 LNHNV, CDR2 YYDKDF (reference sequence). Here the CDR3 DNA reads TGTGCCACCCCCAAACGGGAGCAGTTCTTC. Protein: CATPKREQFF.

This chain links TRBV29-1 with TRBJ1-5; the D gene is possibly TRBD1 (5 bases). There are 13 residues in the CDR3. V was pared by 4 bases and J by 9 bases, with 16 bases between. In germline, CDR1 is SQVTM, CDR2 ANQGSEA. CDR3 coding DNA: TGCAGCGTTGTCTTCGGGACGAATTCGCCCCAGCATTTT. The encoded protein is CSVVFGTNSPQHF.

The CDR3 DNA follows: TGCAGCGTTGAATCTAGCGGAATCTACGAGCAGTACTTC. Translation: CSVESSGIYEQYF. The chain is built from TRBV29-1 and TRBJ2-7; 7 bases are shared with TRBD2. J lost 3 bases, V lost 2 bases, and 4 bases had no gene match. Germline assignment: CDR1 SQVTM and CDR2 ANQGSEA. The CDR3 runs 13 residues.

The V gene is TRBV4-1, the J gene TRBJ2-7; 9 bases map to TRBD1. The CDR3 loop spans 16 amino acids. Trimming at V came to 1 base and at J to 5 bases, leaving 9 bases not matched to a gene. The germline V gene encodes CDR1 MGHRA and CDR2 YSYEKL. The CDR3 region has the DNA TGCGCCAGCAGCCAAGGGGGACAGGGCAAGTCGAACGAGCAGTACTTC. It specifies CASSQGGQGKSNEQYF.

The chain uses TRBV7-8 and TRBJ2-2; 7 bases are shared with TRBD1. J gave up 0 bases and V 3 bases, and 1 base lay outside the gene matches. CDR1 and CDR2 (germline): SGHVS, FQNEAQ. The CDR3 extends over 15 amino acids. CDR3 in amino acids: CASSLTGTNTGELFF. The CDR3 region has the DNA TGTGCCAGCAGCTTGACAGGGACGAACACCGGGGAGCTGTTTTTT.

Many counts were recorded for this clone. The chain couples TRBV9 to TRBJ1-4, with TRBD1 as a possible D gene (6 bases). The germline V gene has CDR1 SGDLS and CDR2 YYNGEE. Trimming pared 4 bases from V and 2 bases from J, leaving 12 bases between. The CDR3 loop spans 15 amino acids. Here the CDR3 DNA reads TGTGCCAGCAGCCCATCAGGGGCTACTAATGAAAAACTGTTTTTT. Translation: CASSPSGATNEKLFF.

The gene calls are TRBV6-1 and TRBJ2-3; possible D gene TRBD2, 6 bases. Germline lookup yields CDR1 MNHNS and CDR2 SASEGT. The CDR3 sequence is 14 residues long. V lost 9 bases to trimming and J lost 0 bases, with 13 bases between them. Written as DNA, the CDR3 is TGTGCCAGTCACGGCGGGGCCAGCACAGATACGCAGTATTTT. Its protein product is CASHGGASTDTQYF.

Concerning this clone: Germline is not matched at one junction end, which may reflect a read error. The CDR3 loop reads CSVDHDGQNPF. The DNA for the CDR3 is TGCAGCGTTGATCACGACGGCCAAAATCCCTTC. This sequence joins TRBV29-1 and TRBJ1-2; D not certain. Germline CDR1 and CDR2: SQVTM and ANQGSEA. This CDR3 contains 11 residues.

This clone showed up just a few times. This chain links TRBV5-1 with TRBJ1-2; D gene uncertain. Germline lookup yields CDR1 SGHRS and CDR2 YFSETQ. The CDR3 runs 14 residues. V was clipped by 3 bases and J by 8 bases, with 17 bases between them. CDR3 sequence reads: CASSSQGQDGGYTF. The CDR3 DNA follows: TGCGCCAGCAGCTCCCAAGGCCAGGACGGAGGCTACACCTTC.

This clone was seen more than once but under ten times. The CDR3 sequence: CASGWTGQGNTGELFF. The CDR3 nucleotides read TGTGCTAGTGGTTGGACGGGACAGGGGAACACCGGGGAGCTGTTTTTT. The chain joins TRBV12-5 to TRBJ2-2, with TRBD1 identical over 9 bases. From germline, CDR1 is LGHNT and CDR2 FRNRAP. This CDR3 region has 16 residues. Trimming at V came to 4 bases and at J to 1 base, leaving 4 bases not matched to a gene.

This clone appeared many times. V is TRBV7-8 and J is TRBJ2-7; 8 bases line up with TRBD1. This CDR3 is 14 amino acids long. Germline-derived CDR1 and CDR2 are SGHVS and FQNEAQ. With 5 bases clipped from V and 3 bases from J, the junction kept 6 bases outside the gene matches. Here the CDR3 reads CASSRDRQNYEQYF. The CDR3 DNA reads as TGTGCCAGCAGCCGGGACAGGCAAAACTACGAGCAGTACTTC.

This clone was counted only a few times. This rearrangement joins TRBV5-1 to TRBJ2-7; 8 bases are a match to TRBD1. Germline CDR1 reads SGHRS; CDR2 reads YFSETQ. This CDR3 region has 13 residues. Germline trimming cut 0 bases from V and 6 bases from J; bases unmatched to any gene: 2. CDR3 nucleotides: TGCGCCAGCAGCTTGGCCGGGACAGGCGAGCAGTACTTC. Translated, it gives CASSLAGTGEQYF.

V gene TRBV25-1 combines with J gene TRBJ2-4, with D perhaps TRBD1 (6 bases). The CDR3 is 14 amino acids. Germline V CDR1 and CDR2: MGHDK, SYGVNS. Trimming removed 4 bases at V and 3 bases at J, with 10 bases between. DNA for the CDR3: TGTGCCAGCAGTGGCGCAGGGGACAAAAACATTCAGTACTTC. It is translated as CASSGAGDKNIQYF. Complete variable domain (other parts from reference TRBV25-1 and TRBJ2-4): EADIYQTPRYLVIGTGKKITLECSQTMGHDKMYWYQQDPGMELHLIHYSYGVNSTEKGDLSSESTVSRIRTEHFPLTLESARPSHTSQYLCASSGAGDKNIQYFGAGTRLSVL.

The J gene is TRBJ2-7, the V gene TRBV5-6, with a possible D match to TRBD2 (6 bases). The CDR3 length is 14 residues. V lost 4 bases to trimming and J lost 3 bases, with 14 bases between them. Per germline, CDR1 SGHDT and CDR2 YYEEEE. The CDR3 region is CASSPYGSDYEQYF. CDR3 bases: TGTGCCAGCAGCCCTTACGGGAGTGACTACGAGCAGTACTTC.

The CDR3 DNA follows: TGTGCCAGCAGTTCGGTCAGGGCCAACGTCCTGACTTTC. It translates to CASSSVRANVLTF. The rearrangement joins TRBV27 to TRBJ2-6; D is unclear. CDR1 MNHEY and CDR2 SMNVEV come from the germline V gene (reference sequence). The CDR3 consists of 13 residues. Trimming removed 4 bases at V and 5 bases at J, with 6 bases between.

The chain uses TRBV29-1 and TRBJ1-1; 9 bases match TRBD1. The length of the CDR3 is 13 residues. Trimming at V came to 6 bases and at J to 3 bases, leaving 5 bases not matched to a gene. CDR1 and CDR2 from the germline V gene are SQVTM and ANQGSEA. CDR3 amino acids: CSVSGTGHTEAFF. The CDR3, as DNA: TGCAGCGTCTCCGGGACAGGGCACACTGAAGCTTTCTTT.

The rearrangement joins TRBV7-2 to TRBJ1-5, with 10 bases fitting TRBD1. The germline CDR1 and CDR2 sequences are SGHTA and FQGNSA. Losses at the gene ends were 6 bases for V and 3 bases for J; bases not matched to a gene: 8. The CDR3 covers 16 residues. For the CDR3, the DNA is TGTGCCAGCAGTTTAACCGGGACAGGGGTCAATCAGCCCCAGCATTTT. Its translation is CASSLTGTGVNQPQHF.